Listed below are T cell receptor beta chains from one sample, sequenced in a study of T cells after yellow fever vaccination. TCRdb analysed the 5' RACE reads with MiXCR anew, one entry per CDR3 protein. The profile shows some 300,000 distinct CDR3 sequences, less than 9.5% of them singletons. This specimen consisted of CD4+ T cells sorted from PBMCs, obtained 5 days after the yellow fever booster vaccination. The receptors originated from a man aged 18 to 29 who received the YFV17D yellow fever vaccine. Each CDR3 is given with its conserved first and last residue. A D gene is named only where the DNA matches it firmly. Some rows mark clone size as missing; the rest say once, few, many or name a class of expanded clone.

j_call | cdr3_length | d_call | v_call | clone_size | cdr3_nt | cdr3_aa
TRBJ1-1 | 18 | NA | TRBV5-6 | few | TGTGCCAGCAGCTCCACCTGGGCCAGGGGAAAGATGAACACTGAAGCTTTCTTT | CASSSTWARGKMNTEAFF
TRBJ2-5 | 16 | NA | TRBV7-9 | many | TGTGCCAGCAGCTTAATCCAGGCATCAATGGGGAAGACCCAGTACTTC | CASSLIQASMGKTQYF
TRBJ2-7 | 14 | TRBD2 | TRBV12-3/TRBV12-4 | many | TGTGCCAGCAGTCGACTAGCGGGGGGGCGCGAGCAGTACTTC | CASSRLAGGREQYF
TRBJ2-7 | 13 | NA | TRBV7-6 | NA | TGTGCCAGCAGCTTGGAGGTCTTCTACGAGCAGTACTTC | CASSLEVFYEQYF
TRBJ2-3 | 14 | NA | TRBV7-8 | NA | TGTGCCAGCAGCTTAGTCCAGTATGCAGATACGCAGTATTTT | CASSLVQYADTQYF
TRBJ2-7 | 14 | NA | TRBV28 | NA | TGTGCCAGCAGCCGGACGGGGGAATTGAACGAGCAGTACTTC | CASSRTGELNEQYF
TRBJ2-3 | 14 | NA | TRBV7-9 | many | TGTGCCAGCAGCTTAGTTAGCGAGACAGATACGCAGTATTTT | CASSLVSETDTQYF
TRBJ1-1 | 14 | NA | TRBV20-1 | few | TGCAGTGCCCCGTCCCGAACCGGGAACACTGAAGCTTTCTTT | CSAPSRTGNTEAFF
TRBJ2-1 | 16 | TRBD2 | TRBV7-2 | NA | TGTGCCAGCAGCTTAGTCGGGGGGGGCCCGGGGAATGAGCAGTTCTTC | CASSLVGGGPGNEQFF
TRBJ2-3 | 17 | NA | TRBV12-3/TRBV12-4 | few | TGTGCCAGCAGTCGAGACCCCTTTCCTCCTAGCACAGATACGCAGTATTTT | CASSRDPFPPSTDTQYF
TRBJ1-1 | 13 | NA | TRBV20-1 | NA | TGCAGTGCTAGCGGTCCCACGAGCACTGAAGCTTTCTTT | CSASGPTSTEAFF
TRBJ2-3 | 14 | NA | TRBV27 | many | TGTGCCAGCAGCCCCTGGACCGCGGTGGATACGCAGTATTTT | CASSPWTAVDTQYF
TRBJ1-1 | 14 | NA | TRBV4-2 | NA | TGTGCCAGCAGCCAATCTCTTGGAAACACTGAAGCTTTCTTT | CASSQSLGNTEAFF
TRBJ1-1 | 13 | NA | TRBV27 | many | TGTGCCAGCGGGTCCCAGGACAACACTGAAGCTTTCTTT | CASGSQDNTEAFF
TRBJ2-1 | 16 | TRBD2 | TRBV6-2/TRBV6-3 | few | TGTGCCAGCAGCAAACTAGCGGTGGCCTCCTACAATGAGCAGTTCTTC | CASSKLAVASYNEQFF
TRBJ2-3 | 13 | NA | TRBV29-1 | few | TGCAGCGTTTCGGATCCTAGCACAGATACGCAGTATTTT | CSVSDPSTDTQYF
TRBJ2-5 | 15 | NA | TRBV7-2 | NA | TGTGCCAGCAGCCCCCGTTGGGCCGACCAAGAGACCCAGTACTTC | CASSPRWADQETQYF